Each of the 28 T cell receptor beta chains below was sequenced from the same sample in a study of PD-1 blockade in classical Hodgkin lymphoma. Brentuximab vedotin exposure varied, and every patient relapsed after autologous stem cell transplantation. Clones were read by immunoSEQ multiplex PCR, and TCRdb kept only the in-frame ones, dropping some. The table shows about 93,000 clones, with 80% to 95% occurring only once. The sample here was peripheral blood mononuclear cells (PBMCs), taken before the second cycle of nivolumab. These receptors all come from a human donor with classical Hodgkin lymphoma.

The genes are TRBV5-1 and TRBJ1-1; D might be TRBD1 (5 bases). This CDR3 has 13 residues. Trimming shortened V by 4 bases and J by 8 bases, and 15 bases separated the two germline ends. Germline V gene data show CDR1 as SGHRS and CDR2 as YFSETQ. CDR3 in amino acids: CASSPRDGREAFF. CDR3 bases: TGCGCCAGCAGCCCCAGGGACGGCCGCGAAGCTTTCTTT.

This chain connects TRBV28 to TRBJ1-1, with 9 bases fitting TRBD1. The V gene end was trimmed by 7 bases and the J gene end by 8 bases; junction bases not matched to a gene: 5. Germline CDR1 MDHEN, CDR2 SYDVKM. This CDR3 has 12 amino acids. The CDR3 nucleotides read TGTGCCAGCACCCAGGACAGGGGAGAAGCTTTCTTT. This encodes CASTQDRGEAFF.

In nucleotides, the CDR3 is TGTGCCTGGAGTATTGGAACAGCCTCCTGGACCCGCTCCTCTGGAAACACCATATATTTT. This encodes CAWSIGTASWTRSSGNTIYF. The rearrangement joins TRBV30 to TRBJ1-3; D is unresolved. This CDR3 has 20 residues. The V gene lost 2 bases and the J gene lost 0 bases, with 26 bases spanning the gap. CDR1 and CDR2 (germline): GTSNPN, SVGIG (reference sequence).

The J gene is TRBJ2-3, the V gene TRBV2, with unresolved D. This CDR3 is built from 12 residues. Trimming pared 4 bases from V and 4 bases from J, leaving 6 bases between. CDR1 is SNHLY and CDR2 is FYNNEI in the germline V gene. The CDR3 loop is CASSVEPDTQYF. For the CDR3, the DNA is TGTGCCAGCAGTGTCGAGCCAGATACGCAGTATTTT.

This chain connects TRBV9 to TRBJ2-3, with D perhaps TRBD2 (6 bases). With 3 bases removed from V and 6 bases from J, the gap between germline ends came to 20 bases. This CDR3 spans 16 amino acids. The germline V gene encodes CDR1 SGDLS and CDR2 YYNGEE. For the CDR3, the DNA is TGTGCCAGCAGCGCGGGACTTTCTACCGGCTCGGATACGCAGTATTTT. Its translation is CASSAGLSTGSDTQYF. The full variable domain, rest sourced from reference TRBV9 and TRBJ2-3, is DSGVTQTPKHLITATGQRVTLRCSPRSGDLSVYWYQQSLDQGLQFLIQYYNGEERAKGNILERFSAQQFPDLHSELNLSSLELGDSALYFCASSAGLSTGSDTQYFGPGTRLTVL.

V and J are TRBV5-4 and TRBJ1-4; D uncertain. The CDR3 is made up of 13 amino acids. Trimming took off 4 bases at V and 5 bases at J, with 9 bases between the two ends. Germline V gene sequence: CDR1 SGHNT, CDR2 YYREEE (reference sequence). In DNA form, the CDR3 reads TGTGCCAGCAGCCAGAACCCAAATGAAAAACTGTTTTTT. The encoded protein is CASSQNPNEKLFF.

The chain links TRBV7-9 to TRBJ1-1; 9 nucleotides match TRBD1. The germline V gene encodes CDR1 SEHNR and CDR2 FQNEAQ (reference sequence). The CDR3 runs to 15 residues. V shed 5 bases, J shed 5 bases, and the junction held 9 bases outside the gene matches. The CDR3 DNA is TGTGCCAGCAGCCACTCACAGGGGGCGCGGACTGAAGCTTTCTTT. Protein: CASSHSQGARTEAFF.

This clone was counted only a few times. The chain carries TRBV20-1 and TRBJ2-1; D might be TRBD2 (5 bases). With 1 base removed from V and 10 bases from J, the gap between germline ends came to 8 bases. Germline V gene lookup returns CDR1 DFQATT and CDR2 SNEGSKA (reference sequence). The CDR3 sequence is 11 residues long. The CDR3 loop reads CSARVEREQFF. The CDR3 DNA is TGCAGTGCTAGAGTCGAGCGGGAGCAGTTCTTC.

The table lists this clone with a count of one. This chain connects TRBV28 to TRBJ1-4, with 9 bases that match TRBD1. Germline-derived CDR1 and CDR2 are MDHEN and SYDVKM. The J segment lost 6 bases and the V segment lost 1 base, leaving 15 bases of the junction unmatched. The CDR3 totals 19 residues. The CDR3 DNA is TGTGCCAGCAGTTTATTACCCCACCCCGGACAGGGGAATGATGAAAAACTGTTTTTT. This translates into CASSLLPHPGQGNDEKLFF.

This chain joins TRBV5-1 and TRBJ1-2; perhaps TRBD1 as D (5 bases). The CDR3 is made up of 17 amino acids. Per germline, CDR1 SGHRS and CDR2 YFSETQ. Trimming pared 0 bases from V and 8 bases from J, leaving 23 bases between. DNA for the CDR3: TGCGCCAGCAGCTTGGCCTCTTCGCCGGGGGAGAGAGGGGGCTACACCTTC. Residues: CASSLASSPGERGGYTF.

V usage is TRBV19 and J usage is TRBJ2-5; tentative D call: TRBD1 (7 bases). There are 15 residues in the CDR3. V dropped 5 bases and J dropped 5 bases, with 18 bases sitting between them. Germline CDR1 is LNHDA and CDR2 is SQIVND (reference sequence). In DNA, the CDR3 is TGTGCCAGTAGTTCCCACAGGGGTGGGGGGGAGACCCAGTACTTC. Amino acids: CASSSHRGGGETQYF.

The V and J genes are TRBV6-1 and TRBJ1-1; D not resolved. Germline values: CDR1 MNHNS, CDR2 SASEGT. V was trimmed by 6 bases and J by 4 bases, leaving 15 bases between them. The CDR3 extends over 14 amino acids. The CDR3 loop reads CASSAYSPPTEAFF. The CDR3 DNA reads as TGTGCCAGCAGCGCTTACAGTCCCCCCACTGAAGCTTTCTTT.

The chain couples TRBV5-1 to TRBJ2-7; D not resolved. Trimming removed 0 bases at V and 0 bases at J, with 16 bases between. Germline V gene lookup returns CDR1 SGHRS and CDR2 YFSETQ. This CDR3 spans 17 amino acids. Here the CDR3 DNA reads TGCGCCAGCAGCTTGGGGGCAATCTCCCCGTTCTCCTACGAGCAGTACTTC. Translated, it gives CASSLGAISPFSYEQYF.

The chain employs TRBV30 and TRBJ2-1, with 8 bases identical to TRBD1. The V gene end was trimmed by 8 bases and the J gene end by 5 bases; junction bases not matched to a gene: 8. CDR1 and CDR2 from the germline V gene are GTSNPN and SVGIG (reference sequence). This CDR3 is built from 13 residues. The CDR3 here is CAGTDRAHNEQFF. CDR3 bases: TGTGCCGGCACGGACAGGGCCCACAATGAGCAGTTCTTC.

This clone has only one observation. This chain connects TRBV2 to TRBJ2-2; perhaps TRBD1 as D (6 bases). Germline values: CDR1 SNHLY, CDR2 FYNNEI. V lost 4 bases and J lost 4, with 13 bases in between. CDR3 length equals 15 residues. The CDR3 region is CASSAQGWFTGELFF. The CDR3, as DNA: TGTGCCAGCAGTGCCCAGGGGTGGTTCACCGGGGAGCTGTTTTTT.

This chain uses TRBV10-3 with TRBJ1-4; D is uncertain. Germline V gives CDR1 ENHRY, CDR2 SYGVKD. There are 17 residues in the CDR3. The V and J ends lost 0 bases and 7 bases respectively, with 18 bases between them. The CDR3 reads CAISESSLRDGGEKLFF. The CDR3 DNA reads as TGTGCCATCAGTGAGTCCAGTCTTAGGGATGGTGGTGAAAAACTGTTTTTT.

The gene calls are TRBV25-1 and TRBJ1-4, with no clear D. V lost 10 bases, J lost 4 bases, and 13 bases lay in between. Germline CDR1 reads MGHDK; CDR2 reads SYGVNS. CDR3 length: 13 amino acids. The DNA of the CDR3 is TGTGCCACCACGGGTGTCTATAATGAAAAACTGTTTTTT. It codes for CATTGVYNEKLFF. The whole variable domain, filled in from reference TRBV25-1 and TRBJ1-4, reads EADIYQTPRYLVIGTGKKITLECSQTMGHDKMYWYQQDPGMELHLIHYSYGVNSTEKGDLSSESTVSRIRTEHFPLTLESARPSHTSQYLCATTGVYNEKLFFGSGTQLSVL.

V usage is TRBV2 and J usage is TRBJ2-7; no definite D call. CDR1 and CDR2 from the germline V gene are SNHLY and FYNNEI. This CDR3 region has 15 residues. Trimming left V 7 bases short and J 1 base short, with 17 bases between. The CDR3 sequence is CASTQVEEKSYEQYF. The CDR3 coding sequence is TGTGCCAGCACCCAGGTAGAGGAGAAGTCCTACGAGCAGTACTTC.

This chain links TRBV5-1 with TRBJ2-7; the D is unclear. The germline V gene has CDR1 SGHRS and CDR2 YFSETQ. CDR3 size: 14 residues. V lost 1 base and J lost 5, with 13 bases in between. This CDR3 reads CASSLIFAKDEQYF. The CDR3 region has the DNA TGCGCCAGCAGCTTGATATTCGCCAAAGACGAGCAGTACTTC.

This chain uses TRBV30 with TRBJ1-1, with TRBD1 as a possible D gene (6 bases). Looked up from germline, CDR1 is GTSNPN and CDR2 is SVGIG (reference sequence). Trimming left V 5 bases short and J 1 base short, with 11 bases between. The CDR3 loop spans 13 amino acids. The DNA of the CDR3 is TGTGCCTGGGGTCGACAGGAGAACACTGAAGCTTTCTTT. This encodes CAWGRQENTEAFF. Full variable domain (outside the CDR3, taken from reference TRBV30 and TRBJ1-1): SQTIHQWPATLVQPVGSPLSLECTVEGTSNPNLYWYRQAAGRGLQLLFYSVGIGQISSEVPQNLSASRPQDRQFILSSKKLLLSDSGFYLCAWGRQENTEAFFGQGTRLTVV.

The V and J genes are TRBV19 and TRBJ2-7, with D possibly being TRBD2 (5 bases). This CDR3 is built from 14 residues. From germline, CDR1 is LNHDA and CDR2 SQIVND (reference sequence). The germline V and J ends were trimmed by 5 bases and 3 bases, with 14 bases remaining between them. Written as DNA, the CDR3 is TGTGCCAGTAGTCGGGGTTACCTCCTCTACGAGCAGTACTTC. It is translated as CASSRGYLLYEQYF.

This clone occurred a few times. This chain joins TRBV29-1 and TRBJ2-1; 7 bases align to TRBD2. Germline V gene lookup returns CDR1 SQVTM and CDR2 ANQGSEA. The J segment lost 5 bases and the V segment lost 5 bases, leaving 6 bases of the junction unmatched. The CDR3 sequence is 13 residues long. CDR3 loop: CSVTTSANNEQFF. The CDR3, as DNA: TGCAGCGTTACTACTAGCGCCAACAATGAGCAGTTCTTC.

The J gene is TRBJ2-7, the V gene TRBV7-6, with 8 bases fitting TRBD1. The germline V gene has CDR1 SGHVS and CDR2 FNYEAQ. This CDR3 is 14 amino acids long. Trimming at V came to 1 base and at J to 2 bases, leaving 1 base not matched to a gene. The CDR3, as DNA: TGTGCCAGCAGCTTAGGGGACAGGCCCTACGAGCAGTACTTC. Encoded protein: CASSLGDRPYEQYF. The variable domain in full, completed from reference TRBV7-6 and TRBJ2-7, reads GAGVSQSPRYKVTKRGQDVALRCDPISGHVSLYWYRQALGQGPEFLTYFNYEAQQDKSGLPNDRFSAERPEGSISTLTIQRTEQRDSAMYRCASSLGDRPYEQYFGPGTRLTVT.

The gene calls are TRBV7-9 and TRBJ2-7; no firm D call. The V end lost 3 bases, the J end lost 3 bases, and 3 bases lay between the germline ends. The CDR3 length is 11 residues. Germline V gene data show CDR1 as SEHNR and CDR2 as FQNEAQ (reference sequence). CDR3 protein: CASSLDYEQYF. The CDR3 region has the DNA TGTGCCAGCAGCTTGGACTACGAGCAGTACTTC.

The CDR3: CASSMAAVGEQYF. Here the CDR3 DNA reads TGTGCCAGCAGTATGGCCGCGGTCGGGGAGCAGTACTTC. The chain employs TRBV2 and TRBJ2-7; unclear D gene. The CDR3 contains 13 residues. Between the trimmed V and J ends, which lost 5 bases and 7 bases, there was a span of 15 bases. Germline CDR1 SNHLY, CDR2 FYNNEI.

The chain recombines TRBV6-1 with TRBJ1-5, with D perhaps matching TRBD1 (6 bases). V lost 4 bases to trimming and J lost 3 bases, with 16 bases between them. CDR3 length: 16 residues. CDR1 is MNHNS, CDR2 SASEGT, per germline. CDR3: CASSAEWTAFNQPQHF. The CDR3 nucleotides are TGTGCCAGCAGTGCGGAGTGGACAGCTTTCAATCAGCCCCAGCATTTT.

This rearrangement joins TRBV28 to TRBJ1-5, with TRBD1 as a possible D gene (6 bases). CDR3 length: 15 amino acids. Germline assignment: CDR1 MDHEN and CDR2 SYDVKM. Trimming shortened V by 6 bases and J by 6 bases, and 18 bases separated the two germline ends. CDR3 loop: CASRTGTRGAQPQHF. The CDR3 bases are TGTGCCAGCAGGACGGGTACGCGGGGGGCTCAGCCCCAGCATTTT. Based on the CDR3 plus reference TRBV28 and TRBJ1-5, the full variable domain is DVKVTQSSRYLVKRTGEKVFLECVQDMDHENMFWYRQDPGLGLRLIYFSYDVKMKEKGDIPEGYSVSREKKERFSLILESASTNQTSMYLCASRTGTRGAQPQHFGDGTRLSIL.

The V and J genes are TRBV19 and TRBJ2-3, with 11 bases aligning to TRBD2. The V segment lost 4 bases and the J segment 5 bases; nucleotides outside the gene matches: 2. The CDR3 contains 14 residues. Germline V CDR1 and CDR2: LNHDA, SQIVND (reference sequence). The CDR3 DNA follows: TGTGCCAGTAGTAGCACTAGCGGGAGAGATACGCAGTATTTT. It specifies CASSSTSGRDTQYF.